This section outlines one T cell receptor beta chain sequence together with its context. Its cognate antigen is unknown. Libraries were prepared by immunoSEQ multiplex PCR; TCRdb keeps only in-frame clonotypes and omits some of them. The sample consists of about 140,000 clones, 92% of them appearing once. These data originate in a study of T cell responses to AZD1222 COVID-19 vaccine. At the level of the study: Pooled samples include second doses given at about 4 or 12 weeks. Study observations and caveats: Once two AZD1222 doses were given, Spike-specific TCR breadth and depth went up. Researchers took repertoire samples only after the peak T cell response had come. Possibly, clonal diversity was underestimated; donors were largely white British and included more females.

The TCR originated in an adult in good health. The sequences come from peripheral blood, collected on day 0 of AZD1222 vaccination.

Here the CDR3 reads CASSLGHWNTEAFF. The CDR3 region has the DNA TGTGCCAGCAGCTTGGGGCATTGGAACACTGAAGCTTTCTTT. The chain uses TRBV5-6 and TRBJ1-1; the D is unclear. V lost 0 bases, J lost 1 base, and 7 bases lay in between. CDR1 and CDR2 from the germline V gene are SGHDT and YYEEEE. This CDR3 is 14 amino acids long.